The next 21 T cell receptor beta chains were all read from a single sample in a study of blood T cell repertoires in COVID-19. Here immunoSEQ multiplex PCR was the method, and the copy in TCRdb shows in-frame clones only, minus some. The table includes approximately 200,000 clones, about 88% detected once. The sample comprised peripheral blood. These TCRs come from a man aged 35 to 55 with active or convalescent COVID-19.

A note on this clone: A junction end diverges from the germline sequence, so it may reflect a read error. This chain uses TRBV7-7 with TRBJ2-7; TRBD1 matches 11 bases. The CDR3 totals 15 residues. CDR1 and CDR2 (germline): SSHAT, FNYEAQ (reference sequence). CDR3 in DNA: TGTGCTAGCAGCTCGGGACAGGGGGACTCCTACGAGCAGTACTTC. Its translation is CASSSGQGDSYEQYF.

The gene calls are TRBV24-1 and TRBJ2-1, with 7 bases identical to TRBD2. V shed 2 bases and J 0 bases; nucleotides not matched to a gene: 6. Germline assignment: CDR1 KGHDR and CDR2 SFDVKD. This CDR3 has 17 residues. The CDR3 DNA follows: TGTGCCACCAGTGATTCTAGCGGCTCAAGCTCCTACAATGAGCAGTTCTTC. Protein sequence: CATSDSSGSSSYNEQFF.

This clone was recorded only once. Mismatch with germline at one junction end may stem from a read error. The chain carries TRBV19 and TRBJ2-7; 7 bases line up with TRBD2. Germline CDR1 reads LNHDA; CDR2 reads SQIVND (reference sequence). The length of the CDR3 is 16 residues. The CDR3 DNA sequence: TGTGCCAGTAGTCCAGCAGGGAGGGCCTACTCCAACGAGCAGTACTTC. This gives the protein CASSPAGRAYSNEQYF.

The rearrangement uses TRBV9 and TRBJ2-2; 10 bases are shared with TRBD1. With V trimmed by 0 bases and J by 5 bases, 16 bases remained unmatched. CDR3 length equals 20 residues. The germline V gene encodes CDR1 SGDLS and CDR2 YYNGEE. CDR3 in amino acids: CASSVEGTGVLALSTGELFF. In DNA form, the CDR3 reads TGTGCCAGCAGCGTAGAAGGGACAGGGGTACTAGCGCTATCAACCGGGGAGCTGTTTTTT.

V gene TRBV3-1 (or the pseudogene TRBV3-2) combines with J gene TRBJ1-3, with 9 bases identical to TRBD1. V lost 4 bases, J lost 3 bases, and 4 bases stayed unmatched. The germline V gene encodes CDR1 LGHDT and CDR2 YNNKEL (reference sequence). This CDR3 is 15 amino acids long. DNA for the CDR3: TGTGCCAGCAGCCGACAGGGGGAGTTTGGAAACACCATATATTTT. Translating gives CASSRQGEFGNTIYF.

The genes are TRBV19 and TRBJ1-1; D not resolved. This CDR3 has 15 amino acids. V shed 3 bases and J shed 2 bases, with 13 bases lying between them. Looked up from germline, CDR1 is LNHDA and CDR2 is SQIVND (reference sequence). CDR3 sequence reads: CASSIGGSINTEAFF. The DNA for the CDR3 is TGTGCCAGTAGTATCGGCGGCAGTATTAACACTGAAGCTTTCTTT.

The chain recombines TRBV13 with TRBJ2-7, with D perhaps TRBD1 (5 bases). The V gene's germline CDR1 is PRHDT and CDR2 FYEKMQ (reference sequence). The CDR3 length is 16 residues. V lost 5 bases and J 3 bases, leaving 20 bases between the germline ends. The CDR3 DNA is TGTGCCAGCAGCCCTCAGACGGCAGGGCTTCTCTACGAGCAGTACTTC. Translating it yields CASSPQTAGLLYEQYF.

The chain uses TRBV12-3 or TRBV12-4 and TRBJ1-1, with D perhaps matching TRBD1 (5 bases). CDR3 length equals 11 residues. Trimming cost V 8 bases and J 3 bases, with 7 bases left between them. The CDR3 spells CASAGYTEAFF. The CDR3 DNA follows: TGTGCCAGCGCAGGGTACACTGAAGCTTTCTTT.

The CDR3 bases are TGTGCCAGCTCCCCCAAGGCAGGGAATTCTGAAAAACTGTTTTTT. Protein sequence: CASSPKAGNSEKLFF. The chain couples TRBV6-5 to TRBJ1-4, with D maybe TRBD1 (5 bases). The CDR3 is made up of 15 amino acids. Per germline, CDR1 MNHEY and CDR2 SVGAGI. Trimming removed 8 bases from V and 7 bases from J, with 20 bases in between.

Here the CDR3 reads CATRTSGRETQYF. The CDR3 DNA reads as TGTGCCACCCGGACTAGCGGGAGAGAGACCCAGTACTTC. This rearrangement joins TRBV27 to TRBJ2-5; the match to TRBD2 covers 13 bases. Germline lookup yields CDR1 MNHEY and CDR2 SMNVEV (reference sequence). V trimming: 10 bases; J trimming: 4 bases; junction bases outside the gene matches: 3. This CDR3 spans 13 amino acids.

The chain recombines TRBV30 with TRBJ2-3; 7 bases align to TRBD2. Germline lookup yields CDR1 GTSNPN and CDR2 SVGIG (reference sequence). V lost 2 bases, J lost 2 bases, and 10 bases stayed unmatched. The CDR3 runs to 16 residues. For the CDR3, the DNA is TGTGCCTGGAGTAGTGGTCAGCGGGGACTCACAGATACGCAGTATTTT. Amino acids: CAWSSGQRGLTDTQYF.

The V gene is TRBV6-5, the J gene TRBJ2-3; 7 bases fit TRBD1. Germline CDR1 reads MNHEY; CDR2 reads SVGAGI. This CDR3 is built from 14 residues. V shed 5 bases and J 2 bases; nucleotides not matched to a gene: 4. CDR3 region: CASSLQGHTDTQYF. The CDR3 nucleotides are TGTGCCAGCAGTCTACAGGGGCACACAGATACGCAGTATTTT.

This clone was recorded once. The gene calls are TRBV6-2 or TRBV6-3 and TRBJ1-5; 8 bases align to TRBD1. Losses at the gene ends were 2 bases for V and 3 bases for J; bases not matched to a gene: 9. This CDR3 is built from 17 residues. Germline V lookup: CDR1 MNHEY, CDR2 SVGEGT. The chain's CDR3 is CASSYTFWTGNNQPQHF. The DNA of the CDR3 is TGTGCCAGCAGTTACACGTTTTGGACAGGGAACAATCAGCCCCAGCATTTT.

This sequence joins TRBV10-3 and TRBJ1-5, with D possibly TRBD1 on 5 matching bases. This CDR3 spans 19 amino acids. Looked up from germline, CDR1 is ENHRY and CDR2 is SYGVKD. V lost 5 bases, J lost 0 bases, and 23 bases lay in between. CDR3 protein: CAISNKGPWAGYSNQPQHF. CDR3 sequence (DNA): TGTGCCATCAGTAATAAAGGACCATGGGCAGGGTATAGCAATCAGCCCCAGCATTTT.

This chain joins TRBV19 and TRBJ2-3, with no clear D. CDR1 is LNHDA, CDR2 SQIVND, per germline (reference sequence). This CDR3 is built from 13 residues. Trimming cost V 1 base and J 4 bases, with 6 bases left between them. CDR3 DNA sequence: TGTGCCAGTAGTATAGGAGAGGCAGATACGCAGTATTTT. It translates to CASSIGEADTQYF.

This clone appeared a single time. This chain links TRBV19 with TRBJ2-6, with 8 bases aligning to TRBD2. The CDR3 is 19 residues long. V dropped 3 bases and J dropped 0; count of bases not matched to a gene: 10. CDR1 is LNHDA, CDR2 SQIVND, per germline (reference sequence). CDR3 loop: CASSILLAGGRSGANVLTF. CDR3 DNA sequence: TGTGCCAGTAGTATCCTTTTGGCGGGGGGCCGCTCTGGGGCCAACGTCCTGACTTTC.

This clone appeared once. The chain recombines TRBV19 with TRBJ2-7, with 11 bases lining up with TRBD2. The germline V gene has CDR1 LNHDA and CDR2 SQIVND (reference sequence). The CDR3 loop spans 15 amino acids. V gave up 2 bases and J gave up 2 bases; unmatched junction bases: 2. CDR3 in DNA: TGTGCCAGTAGTATAATAGCGGGAGGGCCCTACGAGCAGTACTTC. Translating gives CASSIIAGGPYEQYF.

This clone was seen only once. The gene calls are TRBV18 and TRBJ2-3; 9 bases agree with TRBD2. The CDR3 runs 15 residues. V shed 0 bases, J shed 10 bases, and the junction held 8 bases outside the gene matches. Per the germline V gene, CDR1 is KGHSH and CDR2 is LQKENI. The CDR3 is CASSPPAGGLLSQYF. CDR3 coding DNA: TGTGCCAGCTCACCACCAGCGGGGGGACTTCTATCGCAGTATTTT.

This clone was counted between two and nine times. The chain employs TRBV10-1 and TRBJ2-2; D is ambiguous. V dropped 0 bases and J dropped 2 bases, with 4 bases sitting between them. Germline CDR1 and CDR2: WNHNN and SYGVQD (reference sequence). This CDR3 spans 14 amino acids. Here the CDR3 reads CASSESYNTGELFF. The DNA of the CDR3 is TGCGCCAGCAGTGAGTCCTATAACACCGGGGAGCTGTTTTTT.

The chain employs TRBV27 and TRBJ1-5, with 8 bases identical to TRBD1. V trimming: 6 bases; J trimming: 5 bases; junction bases outside the gene matches: 3. The CDR3 has 13 residues. Germline V gives CDR1 MNHEY, CDR2 SMNVEV (reference sequence). In DNA, the CDR3 is TGTGCCAGCAGCCGGACAGGGTATCAGCCCCAGCATTTT. Amino acid sequence: CASSRTGYQPQHF.

The V call is TRBV27, the J call TRBJ1-1, with 7 bases lining up with TRBD1. The CDR3 is 13 amino acids. With V trimmed by 3 bases and J by 5 bases, 3 bases remained unmatched. The germline V gene encodes CDR1 MNHEY and CDR2 SMNVEV (reference sequence). CDR3 nucleotide sequence: TGTGCCAGCAGTTTGAACAGGGGTACTGAAGCTTTCTTT. This gives the protein CASSLNRGTEAFF.